Listed below are T cell receptor beta chains from one sample, sequenced in a study of T cells in Graves' hyperthyroidism and ophthalmopathy. MiXCR was run by TCRdb on the multiplex PCR reads, yielding one entry per CDR3 protein. The sample contains about 500,000 distinct CDR3 sequences, about 16% of which appear only once. Sequencing used blood. These receptor sequences come from a woman between 25 and 40 years old with Graves' ophthalmopathy. Both conserved end residues are part of each CDR3. Each record gives: J gene, CDR3 length, clone size, V gene, D gene, CDR3 DNA, CDR3 protein. The D gene is left open where the match is weak. Clone size is given for some rows only: seen once, a few or many times, or a class if the clone is expanded.

j_gene: TRBJ1-2
len: 14
abundance: few
v_gene: TRBV7-9
d_gene: .
CDR3nt: TGTGCCAGCAGCAATATCGCAGGGGATCAAGGCTACACCTTC
CDR3aa: CASSNIAGDQGYTF

j_gene: TRBJ1-2
len: 12
abundance: .
v_gene: TRBV12-3/TRBV12-4
d_gene: .
CDR3nt: TGTGCCAGCAGTCCAGGGTTCTATGGCTACACCTTC
CDR3aa: CASSPGFYGYTF

j_gene: TRBJ1-6
len: 15
abundance: few
v_gene: TRBV20-1
d_gene: TRBD1
CDR3nt: TGCAGTGCTACAGTACCCACAGGGGTAAATTCACCCCTCCACTTT
CDR3aa: CSATVPTGVNSPLHF

j_gene: TRBJ1-1
len: 12
abundance: few
v_gene: TRBV12-3/TRBV12-4
d_gene: .
CDR3nt: TGTGCCAGCAGTTTTCGCACCTCGGTAGCTTTCTTT
CDR3aa: CASSFRTSVAFF

j_gene: TRBJ1-2
len: 15
abundance: many
v_gene: TRBV28
d_gene: .
CDR3nt: TGTGCCAGCAGGTTGGGGGAGGGATTGATCTATGGCTACACCTTC
CDR3aa: CASRLGEGLIYGYTF

j_gene: TRBJ2-3
len: 16
abundance: .
v_gene: TRBV27
d_gene: .
CDR3nt: TGTGCCAGCAGAATGGGGGGGGCCGGGAGCACAGATACGCAGTATTTT
CDR3aa: CASRMGGAGSTDTQYF

j_gene: TRBJ2-4
len: 13
abundance: few
v_gene: TRBV5-1
d_gene: .
CDR3nt: TGCGCCAGCAGCGGCAGGGGTGGGGACATTCAGTACTTC
CDR3aa: CASSGRGGDIQYF

j_gene: TRBJ2-1
len: 13
abundance: .
v_gene: TRBV29-1
d_gene: .
CDR3nt: TGCAGCGTTGAATTCGCAAACTACAATGAGCAGTTCTTC
CDR3aa: CSVEFANYNEQFF

j_gene: TRBJ2-4
len: 18
abundance: .
v_gene: TRBV4-3
d_gene: TRBD2
CDR3nt: TGCGCCAGCAGCCCCGGACTAGCGGGAGGGGTAGCCAAAAACATTCAGTACTTC
CDR3aa: CASSPGLAGGVAKNIQYF

j_gene: TRBJ1-2
len: 12
abundance: .
v_gene: TRBV20-1
d_gene: .
CDR3nt: TGCAGTGCTAGGGGCGGGTCCTATGGCTACACCTTC
CDR3aa: CSARGGSYGYTF

j_gene: TRBJ2-1
len: 13
abundance: .
v_gene: TRBV29-1
d_gene: .
CDR3nt: TGCAGCGTTGCCGAAGCGGCCTACAATGAGCAGTTCTTC
CDR3aa: CSVAEAAYNEQFF

j_gene: TRBJ1-1
len: 16
abundance: few
v_gene: TRBV5-6
d_gene: .
CDR3nt: TGTGCCAGCAGCCCTATCCCGAGGTCGGAGGGCACTGAAGCTTTCTTT
CDR3aa: CASSPIPRSEGTEAFF

j_gene: TRBJ1-1
len: 15
abundance: .
v_gene: TRBV4-2
d_gene: TRBD1
CDR3nt: TGTGCCAGCAGCAAAGGACAGGGTTCGGGCACTGAAGCTTTCTTT
CDR3aa: CASSKGQGSGTEAFF

j_gene: TRBJ1-1
len: 17
abundance: many
v_gene: TRBV5-1
d_gene: .
CDR3nt: TGCGCCAGCAGCTCGATCCGTTGGTCCGGACTGAACACTGAAGCTTTCTTT
CDR3aa: CASSSIRWSGLNTEAFF

j_gene: TRBJ2-3
len: 12
abundance: many
v_gene: TRBV30
d_gene: .
CDR3nt: TGTGCCTGGACCCCTAACACAGATACGCAGTATTTT
CDR3aa: CAWTPNTDTQYF

j_gene: TRBJ2-5
len: 14
abundance: .
v_gene: TRBV2
d_gene: TRBD2
CDR3nt: TGTGCCACCGGACTAGCGGGGGGACAAGAGATTCAGCACTTC
CDR3aa: CATGLAGGQEIQHF

j_gene: TRBJ2-7
len: 11
abundance: few
v_gene: TRBV20-1
d_gene: .
CDR3nt: TGCAGTGCTAGTATAAGCTACGAGCAGTACTTC
CDR3aa: CSASISYEQYF

j_gene: TRBJ1-2
len: 11
abundance: few
v_gene: TRBV6-1
d_gene: .
CDR3nt: TGTGCCAGCAGTGCGGCAGATGGCTACACCTTC
CDR3aa: CASSAADGYTF

j_gene: TRBJ1-4
len: 13
abundance: .
v_gene: TRBV19
d_gene: .
CDR3nt: TGTGCCAGTAGTAGACAGCTGAATGAAAAACTGTTTTTT
CDR3aa: CASSRQLNEKLFF

j_gene: TRBJ2-5
len: 15
abundance: many
v_gene: TRBV13
d_gene: .
CDR3nt: TGTGCCAGCAGCTCCGGGACTTGGGTAGAGGAGACCCAGTACTTC
CDR3aa: CASSSGTWVEETQYF

j_gene: TRBJ2-7
len: 16
abundance: many
v_gene: TRBV28
d_gene: .
CDR3nt: TGTGCCAGCAGTTCCCTCCCGACCTTTAGCTCCTACGAGCAGTACTTC
CDR3aa: CASSSLPTFSSYEQYF

j_gene: TRBJ2-1
len: 17
abundance: .
v_gene: TRBV27
d_gene: TRBD2
CDR3nt: TGTGCCAGCAGTTTATCGTTAGCGGGACTAGAACGGAATGAGCAGTTCTTC
CDR3aa: CASSLSLAGLERNEQFF

j_gene: TRBJ1-4
len: 14
abundance: .
v_gene: TRBV7-2
d_gene: .
CDR3nt: TGTGCCAGCAGCTCGGACAGAACGGGTGAAAAACTGTTTTTT
CDR3aa: CASSSDRTGEKLFF

j_gene: TRBJ2-1
len: 12
abundance: many
v_gene: TRBV11-1
d_gene: .
CDR3nt: TGTGCCAGCAGCTTGTTGTCAGGGGGGGCGTTCTTC
CDR3aa: CASSLLSGGAFF

j_gene: TRBJ2-7
len: 14
abundance: .
v_gene: TRBV12-3/TRBV12-4
d_gene: .
CDR3nt: TGTGCCAGCAGCATGGGATCTCTGAGCTACGAGCAGTACTTC
CDR3aa: CASSMGSLSYEQYF

j_gene: TRBJ2-2
len: 17
abundance: .
v_gene: TRBV6-5
d_gene: .
CDR3nt: TGTGCCAGCAGTTACTCTACCGGGGGAGCAGAGACCGGGGAGCTGTTTTTT
CDR3aa: CASSYSTGGAETGELFF

j_gene: TRBJ2-7
len: 14
abundance: many
v_gene: TRBV12-3/TRBV12-4
d_gene: TRBD1
CDR3nt: TGTGCCAGCAGTATCGCGGACAGGGACTACGAGCAGTACTTC
CDR3aa: CASSIADRDYEQYF

j_gene: TRBJ2-3
len: 13
abundance: .
v_gene: TRBV11-2
d_gene: .
CDR3nt: TGTGCCAGCAGCGGTTACAGCACAGATACGCAGTATTTT
CDR3aa: CASSGYSTDTQYF

j_gene: TRBJ2-3
len: 11
abundance: many
v_gene: TRBV30
d_gene: .
CDR3nt: TGTGCCTGGAGTGTTAAGGATACGCAGTATTTT
CDR3aa: CAWSVKDTQYF

j_gene: TRBJ2-4
len: 17
abundance: .
v_gene: TRBV28
d_gene: .
CDR3nt: TGTGCCAGCAGTTTAGTCAGGGTGGCCCTTGCCAAAAACATTCAGTACTTC
CDR3aa: CASSLVRVALAKNIQYF

j_gene: TRBJ2-5
len: 13
abundance: few
v_gene: TRBV27
d_gene: .
CDR3nt: TGTGCCAGCAAACGGCCGGACCAAGAGACCCAGTACTTC
CDR3aa: CASKRPDQETQYF

j_gene: TRBJ2-4
len: 17
abundance: .
v_gene: TRBV7-8
d_gene: .
CDR3nt: TGTGCCAGCAGCTTGTTGGATCCTCCTCTAGCCAAAAACATTCAGTACTTC
CDR3aa: CASSLLDPPLAKNIQYF

j_gene: TRBJ2-1
len: 15
abundance: many
v_gene: TRBV12-3/TRBV12-4
d_gene: TRBD1
CDR3nt: TGTGCCAGCAGCCCCGGGACAGGGGGCTACAATGAGCAGTTCTTC
CDR3aa: CASSPGTGGYNEQFF